Listed here are 8 T cell receptor beta chains from one sample, sequenced in a study of cytomegalovirus exposure and HLA in healthy donors. Primers: 60 Vbeta forward and 13 Jbeta reverse. The assay was immunoSEQ multiplex PCR, and TCRdb's table has in-frame clones only and misses some. The sample lists under 200,000 clones; about four fifths were seen once. The specimen was PBMCs. The receptors shown here come from a male donor in good health and CMV-seropositive.

The chain employs TRBV2 and TRBJ2-7; 7 nucleotides align to TRBD1. Germline V lookup: CDR1 SNHLY, CDR2 FYNNEI. This CDR3 has 13 residues. J lost 2 bases, V lost 8 bases, and 6 bases had no gene match. The DNA of the CDR3 is TGTGCCAGCGGGCACAGGGGTCCCTACGAGCAGTACTTC. Encoded protein: CASGHRGPYEQYF.

CDR3 bases: TGTGCCATCAGTGAGGGACTAGAAGCAGGCTACGAGCAGTACTTC. This encodes CAISEGLEAGYEQYF. The chain is built from TRBV10-3 and TRBJ2-7; 7 bases match TRBD2. In germline, CDR1 is ENHRY, CDR2 SYGVKD. The CDR3 extends over 15 amino acids. V gave up 2 bases and J gave up 3 bases; unmatched junction bases: 7.

The chain is built from TRBV9 and TRBJ2-2, with D possibly being TRBD2 (5 bases). The CDR3 covers 14 residues. Germline CDR1 SGDLS, CDR2 YYNGEE. The germline V and J ends were trimmed by 2 bases and 5 bases, with 10 bases remaining between them. CDR3 in amino acids: CASSVDSPTGELFF. For the CDR3, the DNA is TGTGCCAGCAGCGTGGACTCACCTACCGGGGAGCTGTTTTTT. The whole variable domain, filled in from reference TRBV9 and TRBJ2-2, reads DSGVTQTPKHLITATGQRVTLRCSPRSGDLSVYWYQQSLDQGLQFLIQYYNGEERAKGNILERFSAQQFPDLHSELNLSSLELGDSALYFCASSVDSPTGELFFGEGSRLTVL.

The rearrangement uses TRBV5-1 and TRBJ2-5, with TRBD1 identical over 11 bases. The germline CDR1 and CDR2 sequences are SGHRS and YFSETQ. Trimming removed 4 bases from V and 2 bases from J; junction bases left unmatched: 7. The CDR3 totals 16 residues. This CDR3 reads CASSPGGTGGQETQYF. DNA for the CDR3: TGCGCCAGCAGCCCGGGCGGGACAGGGGGTCAAGAGACCCAGTACTTC.

V is TRBV30 and J is TRBJ1-2; unclear D gene. Trimming pared 3 bases from V and 2 bases from J, leaving 13 bases between. Germline V gene sequence: CDR1 GTSNPN, CDR2 SVGIG (reference sequence). CDR3 size: 14 residues. CDR3 sequence: CAWSAGTENYGYTF. CDR3 DNA sequence: TGTGCCTGGAGCGCTGGTACAGAGAACTATGGCTACACCTTC.

This clone is a singleton in its sample. This specimen includes other DNA sequences encoding the same CDR3. This chain uses TRBV7-9 with TRBJ2-1; D not resolved. Looked up from germline, CDR1 is SEHNR and CDR2 is FQNEAQ (reference sequence). V lost 5 bases, J lost 4 bases, and 9 bases lay in between. The CDR3 has 13 amino acids. CDR3 amino acids: CASSLRSYNEQFF. The CDR3 bases are TGTGCCAGCAGCCTACGGTCTTACAATGAGCAGTTCTTC.

The table lists this clone with many counts. The chain uses TRBV2 and TRBJ1-5, with D uncertain. The CDR3 totals 12 residues. Germline CDR1 and CDR2: SNHLY and FYNNEI. Trimming removed 6 bases at V and 6 bases at J, with 9 bases between. The CDR3 nucleotides read TGTGCCAGCAGATCCCTACGTCAGCCCCAGCATTTT. The encoded protein is CASRSLRQPQHF.

V is TRBV15 and J is TRBJ1-2; D is unresolved. Germline V CDR1 and CDR2: LNHNV, YYDKDF (reference sequence). This CDR3 region has 15 residues. The germline V and J ends were trimmed by 0 bases and 1 base, with 9 bases remaining between them. This chain's CDR3 is CATSRDEELNYGYTF. The CDR3, as DNA: TGTGCCACCAGCAGAGACGAGGAACTTAACTATGGCTACACCTTC.